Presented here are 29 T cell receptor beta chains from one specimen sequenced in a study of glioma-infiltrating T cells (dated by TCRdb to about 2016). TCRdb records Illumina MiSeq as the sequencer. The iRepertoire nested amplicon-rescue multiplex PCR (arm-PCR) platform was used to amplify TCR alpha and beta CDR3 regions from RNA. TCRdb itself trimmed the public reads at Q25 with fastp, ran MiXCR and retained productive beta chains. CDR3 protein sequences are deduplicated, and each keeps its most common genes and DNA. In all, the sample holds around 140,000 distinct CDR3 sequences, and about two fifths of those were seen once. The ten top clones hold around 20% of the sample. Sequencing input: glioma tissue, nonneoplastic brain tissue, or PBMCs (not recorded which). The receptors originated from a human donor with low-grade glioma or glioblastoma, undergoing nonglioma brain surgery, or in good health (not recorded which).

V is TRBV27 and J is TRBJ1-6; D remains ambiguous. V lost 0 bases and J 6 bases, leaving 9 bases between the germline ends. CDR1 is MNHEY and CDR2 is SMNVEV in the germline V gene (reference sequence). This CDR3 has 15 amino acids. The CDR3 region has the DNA TGTGCCAGCAGTTTATCGTCCAGGCGTAATTCACCCCTCCACTTT. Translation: CASSLSSRRNSPLHF.

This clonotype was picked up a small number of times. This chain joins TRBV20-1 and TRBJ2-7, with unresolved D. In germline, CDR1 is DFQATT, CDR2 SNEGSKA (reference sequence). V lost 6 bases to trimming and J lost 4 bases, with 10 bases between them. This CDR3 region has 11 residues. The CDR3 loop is CSAPDLYEQYF. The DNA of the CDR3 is TGCAGTGCCCCGGACCTTTACGAGCAGTACTTC.

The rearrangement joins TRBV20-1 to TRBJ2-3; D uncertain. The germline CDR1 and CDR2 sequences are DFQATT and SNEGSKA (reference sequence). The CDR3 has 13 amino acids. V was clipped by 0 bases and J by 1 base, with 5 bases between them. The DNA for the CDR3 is TGCAGTGCTAGAGACAGGCGCACAGATACGCAGTATTTT. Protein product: CSARDRRTDTQYF.

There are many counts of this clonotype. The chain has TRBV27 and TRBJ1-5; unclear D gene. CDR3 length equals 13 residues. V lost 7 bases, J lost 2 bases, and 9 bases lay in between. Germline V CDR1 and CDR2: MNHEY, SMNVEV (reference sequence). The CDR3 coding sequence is TGTGCCAGCAAGAGGGTGGGCAATCAGCCCCAGCATTTT. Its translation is CASKRVGNQPQHF.

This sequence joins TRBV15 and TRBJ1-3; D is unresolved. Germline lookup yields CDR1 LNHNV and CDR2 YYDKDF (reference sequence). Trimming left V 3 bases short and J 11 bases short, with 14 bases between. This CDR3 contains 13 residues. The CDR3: CATSSGSPAAIYF. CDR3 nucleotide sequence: TGTGCCACCAGCAGCGGCAGCCCGGCCGCCATATATTTT.

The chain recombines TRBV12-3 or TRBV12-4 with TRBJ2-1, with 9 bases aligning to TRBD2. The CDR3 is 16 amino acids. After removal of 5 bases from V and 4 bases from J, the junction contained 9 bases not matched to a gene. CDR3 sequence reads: CASSAHSGGQYNEQFF. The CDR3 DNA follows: TGTGCCAGCAGTGCCCATAGCGGGGGCCAATACAATGAGCAGTTCTTC.

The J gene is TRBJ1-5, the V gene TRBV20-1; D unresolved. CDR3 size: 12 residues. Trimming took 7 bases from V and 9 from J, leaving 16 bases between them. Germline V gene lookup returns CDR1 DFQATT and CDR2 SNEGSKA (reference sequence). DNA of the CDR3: TGCAGTGTTACGGACGGCGATGTGCCCCAGCATTTT. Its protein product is CSVTDGDVPQHF.

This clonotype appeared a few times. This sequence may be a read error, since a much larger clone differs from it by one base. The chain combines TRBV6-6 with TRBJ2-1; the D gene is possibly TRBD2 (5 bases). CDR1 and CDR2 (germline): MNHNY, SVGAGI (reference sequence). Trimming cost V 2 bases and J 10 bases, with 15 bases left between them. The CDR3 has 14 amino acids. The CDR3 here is CASSYTTIATEQFF. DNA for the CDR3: TGTGCCAGCAGTTACACGACTATCGCCACCGAGCAGTTCTTC.

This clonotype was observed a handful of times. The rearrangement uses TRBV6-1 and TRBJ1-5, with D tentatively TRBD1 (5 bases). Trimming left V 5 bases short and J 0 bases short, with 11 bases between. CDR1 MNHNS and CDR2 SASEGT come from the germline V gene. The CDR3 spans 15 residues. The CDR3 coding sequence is TGTGCCAGCAGTAAGACAGTTAATAGCAATCAGCCCCAGCATTTT. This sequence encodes CASSKTVNSNQPQHF.

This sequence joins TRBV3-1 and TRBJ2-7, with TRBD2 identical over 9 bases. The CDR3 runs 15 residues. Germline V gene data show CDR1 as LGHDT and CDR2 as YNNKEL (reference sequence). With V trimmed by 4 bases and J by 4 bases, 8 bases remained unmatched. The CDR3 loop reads CASSPLAGLGYEQYF. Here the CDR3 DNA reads TGTGCCAGCAGCCCGCTAGCGGGATTAGGGTACGAGCAGTACTTC.

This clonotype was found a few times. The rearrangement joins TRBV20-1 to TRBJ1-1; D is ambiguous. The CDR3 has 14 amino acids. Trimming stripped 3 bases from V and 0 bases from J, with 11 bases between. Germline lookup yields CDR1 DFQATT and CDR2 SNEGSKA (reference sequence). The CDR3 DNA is TGCAGTGCTAGCGAGGAGGTGCTGAACACTGAAGCTTTCTTT. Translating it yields CSASEEVLNTEAFF.

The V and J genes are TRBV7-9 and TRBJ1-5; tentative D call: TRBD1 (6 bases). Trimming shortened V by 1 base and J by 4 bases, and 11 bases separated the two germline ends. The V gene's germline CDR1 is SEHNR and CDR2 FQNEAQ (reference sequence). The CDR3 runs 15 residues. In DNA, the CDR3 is TGTGCCAGCAGCTTAGGAACAGGGAGGAATCAGCCCCAGCATTTT. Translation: CASSLGTGRNQPQHF. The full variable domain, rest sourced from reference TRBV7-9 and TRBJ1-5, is DTGVSQNPRHKITKRGQNVTFRCDPISEHNRLYWYRQTLGQGPEFLTYFQNEAQLEKSRLLSDRFSAERPKGSFSTLEIQRTEQGDSAMYLCASSLGTGRNQPQHFGDGTRLSIL.

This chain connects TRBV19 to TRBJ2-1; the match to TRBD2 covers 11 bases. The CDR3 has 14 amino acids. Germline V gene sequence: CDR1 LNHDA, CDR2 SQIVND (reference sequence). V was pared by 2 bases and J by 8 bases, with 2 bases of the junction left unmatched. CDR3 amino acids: CASSILAGGHEQFF. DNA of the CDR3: TGTGCCAGTAGTATACTAGCGGGGGGTCATGAGCAGTTCTTC.

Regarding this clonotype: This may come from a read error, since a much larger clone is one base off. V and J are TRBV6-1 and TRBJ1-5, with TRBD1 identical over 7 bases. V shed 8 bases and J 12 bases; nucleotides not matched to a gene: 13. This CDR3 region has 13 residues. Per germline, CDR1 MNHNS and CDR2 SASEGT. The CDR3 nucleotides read TGTGCCAGCGGAGGGACAGAGATCAAACTCCAGCATTTT. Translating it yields CASGGTEIKLQHF.

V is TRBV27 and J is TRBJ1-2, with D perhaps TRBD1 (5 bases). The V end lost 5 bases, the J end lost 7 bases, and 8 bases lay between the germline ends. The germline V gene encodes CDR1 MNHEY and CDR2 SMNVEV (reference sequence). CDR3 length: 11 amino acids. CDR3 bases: TGTGCCAGCAGTAAAGGGGCTGGCTACACCTTC. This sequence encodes CASSKGAGYTF.

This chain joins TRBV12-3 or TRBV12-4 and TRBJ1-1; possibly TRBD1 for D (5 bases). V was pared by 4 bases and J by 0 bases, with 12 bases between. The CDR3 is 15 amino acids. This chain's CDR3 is CASSSQGTLNTEAFF. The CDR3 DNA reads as TGTGCCAGCAGTTCCCAGGGAACCTTGAACACTGAAGCTTTCTTT.

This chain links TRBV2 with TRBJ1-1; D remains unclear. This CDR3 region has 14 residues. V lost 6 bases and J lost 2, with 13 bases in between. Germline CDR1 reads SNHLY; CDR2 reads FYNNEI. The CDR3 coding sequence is TGTGCCAGCAGCCCAGACGGCGCAAACACTGAAGCTTTCTTT. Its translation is CASSPDGANTEAFF.

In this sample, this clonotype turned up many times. CDR3 loop: CASSQVPSGYNEQFF. CDR3 coding DNA: TGCGCCAGCAGCCAAGTTCCTAGCGGATACAATGAGCAGTTCTTC. The chain carries TRBV4-3 and TRBJ2-1; TRBD2 matches 7 bases. Germline V gene lookup returns CDR1 LGHNA and CDR2 YSLEER. After removal of 1 base from V and 4 bases from J, the junction contained 4 bases not matched to a gene. This CDR3 is built from 15 residues.

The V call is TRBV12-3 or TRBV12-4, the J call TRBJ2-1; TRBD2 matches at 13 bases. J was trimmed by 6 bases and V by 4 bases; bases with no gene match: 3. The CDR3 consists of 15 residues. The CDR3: CASSWGLAGSNEQFF. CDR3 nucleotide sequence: TGTGCCAGCAGTTGGGGACTAGCGGGGTCCAATGAGCAGTTCTTC.

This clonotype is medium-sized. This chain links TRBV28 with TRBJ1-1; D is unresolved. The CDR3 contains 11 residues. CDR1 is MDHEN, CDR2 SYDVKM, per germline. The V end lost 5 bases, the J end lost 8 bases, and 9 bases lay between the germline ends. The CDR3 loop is CASSPGIEAFF. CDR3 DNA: TGTGCCAGCAGTCCAGGAATAGAAGCTTTCTTT.

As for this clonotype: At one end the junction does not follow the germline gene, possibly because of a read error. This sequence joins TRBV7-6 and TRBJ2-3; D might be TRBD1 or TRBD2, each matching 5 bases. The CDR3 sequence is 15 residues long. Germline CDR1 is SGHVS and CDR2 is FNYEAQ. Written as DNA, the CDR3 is TGTGCCCGCAGCTTAACAGGACTTAGCACAGATACGCAGTATTTT. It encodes CARSLTGLSTDTQYF.

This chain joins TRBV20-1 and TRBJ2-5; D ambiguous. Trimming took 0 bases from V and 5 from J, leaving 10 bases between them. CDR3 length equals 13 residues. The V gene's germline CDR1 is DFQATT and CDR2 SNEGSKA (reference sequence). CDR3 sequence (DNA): TGCAGTGCTAGAGAAGGTTTTGGGGAGACCCAGTACTTC. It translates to CSAREGFGETQYF.

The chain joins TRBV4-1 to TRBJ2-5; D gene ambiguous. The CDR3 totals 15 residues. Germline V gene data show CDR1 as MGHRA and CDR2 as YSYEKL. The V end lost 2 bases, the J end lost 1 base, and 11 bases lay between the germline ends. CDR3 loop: CASSQSIGRQETQYF. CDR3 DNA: TGCGCCAGCAGCCAATCCATTGGACGCCAAGAGACCCAGTACTTC.

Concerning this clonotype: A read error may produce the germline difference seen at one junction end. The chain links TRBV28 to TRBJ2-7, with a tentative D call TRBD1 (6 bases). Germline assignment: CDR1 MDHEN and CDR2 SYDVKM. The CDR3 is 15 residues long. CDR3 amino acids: CASTYTGHRAYEHYF. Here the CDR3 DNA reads TGTGCCAGCACATACACAGGGCATAGGGCCTACGAGCACTACTTC.

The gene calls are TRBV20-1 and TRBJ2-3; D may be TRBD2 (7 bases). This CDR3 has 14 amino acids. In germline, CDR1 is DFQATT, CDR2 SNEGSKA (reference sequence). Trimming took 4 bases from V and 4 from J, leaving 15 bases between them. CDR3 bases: TGCAGTGCTATCCCGGGGGGCCCCCCAGATACGCAGTATTTT. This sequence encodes CSAIPGGPPDTQYF.

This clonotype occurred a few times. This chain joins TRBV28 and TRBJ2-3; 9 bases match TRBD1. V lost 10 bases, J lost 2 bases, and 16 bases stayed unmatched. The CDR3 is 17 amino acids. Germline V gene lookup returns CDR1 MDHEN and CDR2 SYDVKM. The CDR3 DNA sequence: TGTGCCACCGTAGGGACAGGGCTAGCGGAAAACACAGATACGCAGTATTTT. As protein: CATVGTGLAENTDTQYF.

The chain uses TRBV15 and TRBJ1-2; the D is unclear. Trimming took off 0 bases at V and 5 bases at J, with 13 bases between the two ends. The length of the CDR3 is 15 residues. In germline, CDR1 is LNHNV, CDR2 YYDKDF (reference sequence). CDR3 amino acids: CATSRDGNAEYGYTF. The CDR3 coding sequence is TGTGCCACCAGCAGAGACGGGAATGCGGAGTATGGCTACACCTTC.

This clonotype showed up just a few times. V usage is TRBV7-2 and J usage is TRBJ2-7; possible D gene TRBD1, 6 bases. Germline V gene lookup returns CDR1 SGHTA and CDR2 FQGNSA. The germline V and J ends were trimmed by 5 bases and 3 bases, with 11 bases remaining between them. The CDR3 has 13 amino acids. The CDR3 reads CASSQDRNYEQYF. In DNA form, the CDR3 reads TGTGCCAGCAGCCAGGACAGAAACTACGAGCAGTACTTC.

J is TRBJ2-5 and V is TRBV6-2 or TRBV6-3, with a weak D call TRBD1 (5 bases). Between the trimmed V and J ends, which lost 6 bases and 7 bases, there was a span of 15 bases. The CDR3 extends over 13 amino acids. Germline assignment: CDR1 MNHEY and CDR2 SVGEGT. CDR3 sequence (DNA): TGTGCCAGCAGCTCTCCCAGGGATGGGACCCAGTACTTC. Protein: CASSSPRDGTQYF.